This T cell receptor beta chain is drawn from a study of blood T cell repertoires in COVID-19 (dated by TCRdb to the early 2020s). Turning to the overall study: Samples covering the acute and convalescent phases of COVID-19 were provided by collaborators in the United States, Italy and Spain. The repertoires were made available in a free public database intended to serve as a resource for research on the immune response to SARS-CoV-2. Nearly every sample came with metadata listing a de-identified subject ID, COVID-19 status, age in years and sex. The samples were drawn from two sources: the first 160 participants of the ongoing ImmuneRACE study, and over 1,000 subjects contributed by 6 global collaborators. Subjects who had been exposed to COVID-19, were actively infected with it, or had recovered from it provided the deeply sampled blood TCRbeta repertoires that made up the dataset. Where HLA class I and class II types were available, the types were taken from metadata supplied by the sample provider, not from assay-based typing. The prospective study material was composed of cDNA or gDNA derived from T cells, B-cell-depleted T cells, or PBMCs.

According to the germline V gene, CDR1 reads MDHEN and CDR2 reads SYDVKM. CDR3 length: 12 amino acids, cysteine to tryptophan. CDR3 DNA is the only sequence kept; it has 36 bases, read in frame from the first base. General findings and caveats noted by the study authors: How much clinical and demographic metadata was included differed by source and by participant, and the metadata was provided uncurated.

On this clone itself: Its cognate antigen has yet to be identified. At one end the junction does not follow the germline gene, possibly because of a read error.

The collaborating institutions used their own protocols to collect whole blood in K2EDTA tubes. For TCRbeta analysis, collaborators shipped samples in one of three forms: frozen whole blood, isolated PBMCs, or DNA extracted from either of those sample types. The immunoSEQ Assay, a bias-controlled multiplex PCR, was used to amplify TCRbeta CDR3 regions from genomic DNA. As for how the authors treated the data: Within the assay, amplification of reference gene primers was used to estimate how many nucleated cells each sample contained. To quantify the absolute abundance of each unique TCRbeta CDR3 rearrangement, sequence reads were collapsed and filtered. Productive Simpson clonality was computed per sample as the square root of Simpson's diversity index over productive rearrangements. What TCRdb holds here is the immuneACCESS table cut down to in-frame rearrangements. Part of the clones is not present; checked against another copy, under half of the missing clones reflect an unresolved V gene, and the others are unexplained. D and trimming come from the DNA, and the V and J calls and clone size come from that table. The sample yields about 210,000 clones; about 91% were counted once. The ten largest clonotypes hold approximately 1.2% of the sample.

The chain is assembled from TRBV28 and TRBJ1-2, with 9 bases aligning to TRBD1. The sequenced sample was peripheral blood. The clonotype comes from a man aged 25-45 years with acute or convalescent COVID-19. The CDR3 region: CASGLLQGAAIW. The nucleotide sequence reads TGTGCCAGCGGCCTACTACAGGGGGCGGCAATCTGG.